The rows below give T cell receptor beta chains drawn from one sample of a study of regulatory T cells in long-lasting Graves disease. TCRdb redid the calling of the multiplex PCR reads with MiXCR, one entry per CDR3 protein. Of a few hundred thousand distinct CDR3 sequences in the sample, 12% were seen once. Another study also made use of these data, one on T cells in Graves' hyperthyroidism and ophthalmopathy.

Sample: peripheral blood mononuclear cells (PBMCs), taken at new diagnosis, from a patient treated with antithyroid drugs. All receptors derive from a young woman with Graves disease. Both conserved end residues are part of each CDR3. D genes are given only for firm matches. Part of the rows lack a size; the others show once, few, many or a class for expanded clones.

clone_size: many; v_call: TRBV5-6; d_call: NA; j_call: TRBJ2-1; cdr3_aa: CASSLGARSLGSSYNEQFF; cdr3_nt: TGTGCCAGCAGCTTGGGCGCCAGGTCCTTAGGGAGCTCCTACAATGAGCAGTTCTTC
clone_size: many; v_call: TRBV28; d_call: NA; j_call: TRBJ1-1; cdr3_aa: CAIPGVPEGTEAFF; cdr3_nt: TGTGCCATCCCAGGGGTCCCTGAAGGGACTGAAGCTTTCTTT
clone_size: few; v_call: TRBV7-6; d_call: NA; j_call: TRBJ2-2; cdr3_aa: CASSPPRGQLNTGELFF; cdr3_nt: TGTGCCAGCAGCCCACCCAGGGGACAACTGAACACCGGGGAGCTGTTTTTT
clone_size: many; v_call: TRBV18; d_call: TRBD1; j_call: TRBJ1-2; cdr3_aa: CASSPSQQGLGGYTF; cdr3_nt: TGTGCCAGCTCACCTTCACAACAGGGGTTAGGAGGCTACACCTTC
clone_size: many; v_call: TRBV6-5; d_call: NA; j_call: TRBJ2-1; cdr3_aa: CASSCGRGYNEQFF; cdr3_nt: TGTGCCAGCAGTTGTGGACGGGGCTACAATGAGCAGTTCTTC
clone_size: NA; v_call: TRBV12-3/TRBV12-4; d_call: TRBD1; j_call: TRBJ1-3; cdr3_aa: CASSPLPGQRKASSGNTIYF; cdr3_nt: TGTGCCAGCAGTCCGCTACCGGGACAGAGAAAAGCAAGCTCTGGAAACACCATATATTTT
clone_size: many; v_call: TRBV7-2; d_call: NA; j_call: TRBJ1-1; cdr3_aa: CASRNTYREHEAFF; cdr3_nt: TGTGCCAGCAGAAACACGTACAGGGAACATGAAGCTTTCTTT
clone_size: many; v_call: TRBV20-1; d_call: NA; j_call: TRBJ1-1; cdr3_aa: CSARAPFGWTEAFF; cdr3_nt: TGCAGTGCTAGAGCACCTTTCGGGTGGACTGAAGCTTTCTTT
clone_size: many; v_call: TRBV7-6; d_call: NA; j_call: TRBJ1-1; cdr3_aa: CASSRGGADRNTEAFF; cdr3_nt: TGTGCCAGCAGCCGCGGGGGGGCTGACAGGAACACTGAAGCTTTCTTT
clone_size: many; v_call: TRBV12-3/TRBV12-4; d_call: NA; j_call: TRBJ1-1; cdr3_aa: CASSLAGIEAFF; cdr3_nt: TGTGCCAGCAGTTTAGCGGGGATTGAAGCTTTCTTT
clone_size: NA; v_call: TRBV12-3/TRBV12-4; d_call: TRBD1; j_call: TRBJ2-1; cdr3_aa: CASSLGDRGINEQFF; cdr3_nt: TGTGCCAGCAGTTTAGGGGACAGGGGGATTAATGAGCAGTTCTTC
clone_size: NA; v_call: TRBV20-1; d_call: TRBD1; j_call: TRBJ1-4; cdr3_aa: CSASRTGGSGKLFF; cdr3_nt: TGCAGTGCTAGCCGGACAGGGGGCTCCGGAAAACTGTTTTTT
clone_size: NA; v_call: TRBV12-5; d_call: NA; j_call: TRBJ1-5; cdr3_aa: CASKLGTFRSNQPQHF; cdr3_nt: TGTGCTAGTAAGCTAGGGACATTCCGTAGCAATCAGCCCCAGCATTTT
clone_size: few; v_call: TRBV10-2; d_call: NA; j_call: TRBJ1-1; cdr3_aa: CASSLIPRQENTEAFF; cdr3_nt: TGCGCCAGCAGTTTGATCCCAAGACAGGAGAACACTGAAGCTTTCTTT
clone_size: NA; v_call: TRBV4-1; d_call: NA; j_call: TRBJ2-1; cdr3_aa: CASSQVTGLMMDEQFF; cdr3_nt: TGCGCCAGCAGCCAAGTAACCGGGCTTATGATGGATGAGCAGTTCTTC
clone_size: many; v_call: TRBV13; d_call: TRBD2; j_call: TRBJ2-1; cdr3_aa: CASSSMSAGGTYNEQFF; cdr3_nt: TGTGCCAGCAGTTCCATGTCCGCGGGGGGGACCTACAATGAGCAGTTCTTC
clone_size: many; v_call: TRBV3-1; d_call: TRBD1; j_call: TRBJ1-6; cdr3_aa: CASSQGTGFNSPLHF; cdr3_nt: TGTGCCAGCAGCCAAGGGACAGGGTTTAATTCACCCCTCCACTTT
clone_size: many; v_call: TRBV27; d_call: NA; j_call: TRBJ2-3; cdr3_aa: CAGQVPRPGPDTQYF; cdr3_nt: TGTGCCGGACAAGTACCTCGTCCCGGGCCTGATACGCAGTATTTT
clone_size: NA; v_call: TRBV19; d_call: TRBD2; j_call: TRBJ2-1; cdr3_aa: CASSMVAGGPPVF; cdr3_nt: TGTGCCAGTAGTATGGTAGCGGGAGGGCCTCCTGTCTTC
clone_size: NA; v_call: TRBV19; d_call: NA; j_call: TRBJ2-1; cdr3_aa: CASTRYGGGGGYEQFF; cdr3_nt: TGTGCCAGTACCCGATACGGGGGCGGGGGAGGGTATGAGCAGTTCTTC
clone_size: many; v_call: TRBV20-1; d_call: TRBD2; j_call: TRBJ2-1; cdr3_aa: CSASRLSSGSNEQFF; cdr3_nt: TGCAGTGCTAGTCGTCTCTCTAGCGGGTCCAATGAGCAGTTCTTC
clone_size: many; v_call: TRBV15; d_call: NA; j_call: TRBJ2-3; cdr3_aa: CATSREAGGADTQYF; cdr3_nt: TGTGCCACCAGCAGAGAAGCAGGCGGGGCAGATACGCAGTATTTT
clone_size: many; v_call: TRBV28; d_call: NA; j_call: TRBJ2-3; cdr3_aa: CASSTLATDTQYF; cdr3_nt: TGTGCCAGCAGCACCCTAGCTACAGATACGCAGTATTTT
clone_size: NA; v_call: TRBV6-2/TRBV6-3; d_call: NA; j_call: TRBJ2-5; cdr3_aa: CASRAPGGETQYF; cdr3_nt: TGTGCCAGCCGGGCCCCCGGCGGAGAGACCCAGTACTTC
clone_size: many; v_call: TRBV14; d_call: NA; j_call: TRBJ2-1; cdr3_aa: CASSLRGWDSYNEQFF; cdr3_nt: TGTGCCAGCAGCCTTCGTGGATGGGACTCCTACAATGAGCAGTTCTTC
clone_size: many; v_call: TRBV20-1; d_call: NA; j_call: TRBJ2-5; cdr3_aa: CSTLQETQYF; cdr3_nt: TGCAGTACCCTGCAAGAGACCCAGTACTTC
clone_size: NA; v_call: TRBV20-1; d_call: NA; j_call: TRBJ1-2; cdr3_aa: CSARDLLAGADGYTF; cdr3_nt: TGCAGTGCTAGAGATCTTTTGGCAGGGGCGGATGGCTACACCTTC
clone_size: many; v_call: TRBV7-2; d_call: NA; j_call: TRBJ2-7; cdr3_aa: CASSFSRTIPYEQYF; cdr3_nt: TGTGCCAGCAGTTTTTCACGGACTATACCCTACGAGCAGTACTTC
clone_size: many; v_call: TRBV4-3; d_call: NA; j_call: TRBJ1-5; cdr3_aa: CASSQGRGWKQPQHF; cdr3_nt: TGCGCCAGCAGCCAAGGCCGGGGATGGAAGCAGCCCCAGCATTTT
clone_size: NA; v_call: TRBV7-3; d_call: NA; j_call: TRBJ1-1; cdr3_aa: CASSLMTNTEAFF; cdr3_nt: TGTGCCAGCAGCTTAATGACGAACACTGAAGCTTTCTTT
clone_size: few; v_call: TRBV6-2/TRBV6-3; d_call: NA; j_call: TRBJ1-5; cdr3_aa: CASSRSSSYQPQHF; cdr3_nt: TGTGCCAGCAGTCGATCTTCCAGTTATCAGCCCCAGCATTTT
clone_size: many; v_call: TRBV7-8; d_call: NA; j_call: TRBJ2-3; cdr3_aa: CASSPPRMDTQYF; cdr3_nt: TGTGCCAGCAGCCCACCTCGCATGGATACGCAGTATTTT